The entry below describes one T cell receptor (beta chain). The antigen this receptor binds is unknown. It has no much larger one-base neighbor in the sample; base qualities were not kept. This record belongs to a study of blood T cell repertoires in COVID-19 (dated by TCRdb to the early 2020s). For the wider study: Samples from collaborators originated in the United States, Italy and Spain and spanned both the acute and convalescent phases of COVID-19. The repertoires were made available in a free public database intended to serve as a resource for research on the immune response to SARS-CoV-2. Where available, HLA class I and class II types were obtained from metadata supplied by the sample provider rather than from assay-based typing. The sample metadata nearly always contained a de-identified subject ID, COVID-19 status, age in years and sex. The material from the prospective study consisted of cDNA or gDNA derived from T cells, B-cell-depleted T cells, or PBMCs. The dataset comprised deeply sampled blood TCRbeta repertoires from subjects exposed to, actively infected with, or recovered from COVID-19. Samples were obtained from the ongoing ImmuneRACE study (first 160 participants) and from 950 to 1,500 subjects provided by 6 global collaborators. The investigation overall reported the following: The amount of clinical and demographic metadata varied by source and participant and was provided uncurated.

One collaborating source in Seattle enrolled patients while the patients were actively infected and followed the patients over time throughout the course of disease. Collaborating institutions collected whole blood in K2EDTA tubes following their own protocols. Collaborator samples were shipped for TCRbeta analysis as frozen whole blood, isolated PBMCs, or DNA extracted from either sample type. TCRbeta CDR3 regions were amplified from genomic DNA using the immunoSEQ Assay, a bias-controlled multiplex PCR. The study's processing was this. The number of nucleated cells in each sample was estimated by amplification of reference gene primers within the assay. To quantify the absolute abundance of each unique TCRbeta CDR3 rearrangement, sequence reads were collapsed and filtered. For each sample, productive Simpson clonality was calculated by taking the square root of Simpson's diversity index across productive rearrangements. TCRdb stores this immuneACCESS table with in-frame sequences only. Part of the clones is absent; in the studies checked, under half of the shortfall reflects unresolved V genes, and no reason is known for the rest. The DNA was the basis for D and trimming; V, J and clone size are from that table. The sample records around 120,000 clones, nearly 90% of which are singletons. The ten largest clones add up to 3.5% to 4.5% of the sample.

This TCR derives from a woman aged 60-75 years with COVID-19, enrolled during active disease. Sequencing was carried out using peripheral blood.

The DNA is TGCGCCAGCAGCCACCGTCGGACAGTCAACTATGGCTACACCTTC. It specifies CASSHRRTVNYGYTF. The rearranged chain carries TRBV5-1 and TRBJ1-2; perhaps TRBD1 is the D gene, with 6 bases matching. V loses 4 bases, J loses 2 bases, and the germline ends lie 15 bases apart. The cysteine opens and the phenylalanine closes a CDR3 of 15 amino acids. Only the CDR3 region is kept as DNA, spanning 45 bases read in frame from base 1. CDR1 SGHRS and CDR2 YFSETQ are derived from the germline V gene.